The 13 T cell receptor beta chains given below trace back to one sample, sequenced in a study of T-cell memory formation after mild COVID-19. MiXCR was run by TCRdb on the 5' RACE reads, yielding one entry per CDR3 protein. Of approximately 230,000 distinct CDR3 sequences in the sample, around 15% were seen once. Sequenced material: PBMCs or a T cell subset sorted from them (not recorded which). These receptors were taken from a young man who had mild COVID-19 (a few samples of this study predate the infection). Cell type and time point are not known.

As concerns this clonotype: Just one base apart from a much larger clone, this may be a read error. The chain links TRBV5-1 to TRBJ2-3; the D is unclear. The CDR3 is 14 amino acids. The germline V gene encodes CDR1 SGHRS and CDR2 YFSETQ. With 0 bases removed from V and 1 base from J, the gap between germline ends came to 6 bases. CDR3 coding DNA: TGCGCCAGCAGCTTGGAGTCAGGCACAGATACGCAGTATTTT. Its protein is CASSLESGTDTQYF.

This chain links TRBV6-1 with TRBJ1-4; 7 positions match TRBD1. There are 15 residues in the CDR3. With 6 bases clipped from V and 8 bases from J, the junction kept 12 bases outside the gene matches. Germline V CDR1 and CDR2: MNHNS, SASEGT. DNA of the CDR3: TGTGCCAGCAGACCCAGGGGGGTCCTTCACGAAAAACTGTTTTTT. It codes for CASRPRGVLHEKLFF.

This clonotype is labeled medium-sized. This sequence joins TRBV10-3 and TRBJ2-1; no definite D call. Germline CDR1 ENHRY, CDR2 SYGVKD. V gave up 8 bases and J gave up 1 base, with 12 bases separating them. The CDR3 totals 14 residues. CDR3 in amino acids: CAIRRLGSYNEQFF. DNA for the CDR3: TGTGCCATCCGACGGTTAGGGTCCTACAATGAGCAGTTCTTC.

The chain joins TRBV18 to TRBJ1-1; D ambiguous. This CDR3 has 13 residues. V was clipped by 1 base and J by 7 bases, with 10 bases between them. Looked up from germline, CDR1 is KGHSH and CDR2 is LQKENI. CDR3 nucleotides: TGTGCCAGCTCACCACTGGAACAGAGTGAAGCTTTCTTT. Amino acid sequence: CASSPLEQSEAFF.

The chain links TRBV5-1 to TRBJ1-1; D may be TRBD1 (6 bases). In germline, CDR1 is SGHRS, CDR2 YFSETQ. The V end lost 4 bases, the J end lost 7 bases, and 17 bases lay between the germline ends. The CDR3 covers 14 residues. CDR3 nucleotides: TGCGCCAGCAGCCCAATACAGGGCCGGGGTGAAGCTTTCTTT. Its protein is CASSPIQGRGEAFF.

The V call is TRBV28, the J call TRBJ2-7, with a tentative D call TRBD1 (6 bases). The CDR3 loop spans 15 amino acids. V was cut by 6 bases and J by 0 bases, with 15 bases left in between. Looked up from germline, CDR1 is MDHEN and CDR2 is SYDVKM. This CDR3 reads CASSPTGSLSYEQYV. Written as DNA, the CDR3 is TGTGCCAGCAGCCCGACAGGTTCCCTCTCCTACGAGCAGTACGTC.

In this sample, this clonotype turned up many times. V is TRBV5-1 and J is TRBJ2-2; D may correspond to TRBD1 or TRBD2 (6 bases each). The germline V and J ends were trimmed by 3 bases and 6 bases, with 18 bases remaining between them. This CDR3 region has 16 residues. The V gene's germline CDR1 is SGHRS and CDR2 YFSETQ. The DNA for the CDR3 is TGCGCCAGCAGCTCGGGGGACACCTTCTCCCCCGGGGAGCTGTTTTTT. Encoded protein: CASSSGDTFSPGELFF.

V and J are TRBV12-3 or TRBV12-4 and TRBJ1-1; tentative D call: TRBD1 (5 bases). There are 13 residues in the CDR3. Trimming took off 11 bases at V and 0 bases at J, with 13 bases between the two ends. CDR3 DNA sequence: TGTGCCGGCCAAAAACAGGTGAACACTGAAGCTTTCTTT. It translates to CAGQKQVNTEAFF.

The chain is built from TRBV20-1 and TRBJ1-5; a possible D gene is TRBD1 (5 bases). The CDR3 has 13 residues. Germline CDR1 reads DFQATT; CDR2 reads SNEGSKA (reference sequence). V was trimmed by 3 bases and J by 7 bases, leaving 13 bases between them. CDR3 sequence (DNA): TGCAGTGCTAGTCGTTTAGGGGTCCAGCCCCAGCATTTT. It codes for CSASRLGVQPQHF.

V usage is TRBV10-3 and J usage is TRBJ1-4, with unresolved D. V lost 2 bases to trimming and J lost 8 bases, with 9 bases between them. The germline CDR1 and CDR2 sequences are ENHRY and SYGVKD. The CDR3 covers 13 residues. The CDR3 region is CAISEEPGEKLFF. CDR3 bases: TGTGCCATCAGTGAGGAGCCGGGGGAAAAACTGTTTTTT.

This clonotype was observed a few times. The chain uses TRBV5-1 and TRBJ2-5; 7 bases agree with TRBD1. Germline V gene data show CDR1 as SGHRS and CDR2 as YFSETQ. The CDR3 length is 15 residues. J gave up 3 bases and V 4 bases, and 9 bases lay outside the gene matches. The CDR3 region has the DNA TGCGCCAGCAGCCTCGGGAATCAGGGGGAAGAGACCCAGTACTTC. Translation gives CASSLGNQGEETQYF.

CDR3 sequence: CASSLERPDTYTDTQYF. CDR3 DNA sequence: TGCGCCAGCAGCTTGGAGAGACCGGACACCTACACAGATACGCAGTATTTT. The chain combines TRBV5-1 with TRBJ2-3; D perhaps matches TRBD1 (5 bases). The CDR3 covers 17 residues. V lost 0 bases to trimming and J lost 2 bases, with 16 bases between them. The germline gives CDR1 SGHRS, CDR2 YFSETQ. The full variable domain, rest sourced from reference TRBV5-1 and TRBJ2-3, is KAGVTQTPRYLIKTRGQQVTLSCSPISGHRSVSWYQQTPGQGLQFLFEYFSETQRNKGNFPGRFSGRQFSNSRSEMNVSTLELGDSALYLCASSLERPDTYTDTQYFGPGTRLTVL.

This clonotype was picked up a small number of times. The chain couples TRBV25-1 to TRBJ2-7, with D uncertain. Trimming removed 2 bases from V and 3 bases from J, with 11 bases in between. Per the germline V gene, CDR1 is MGHDK and CDR2 is SYGVNS. The CDR3 spans 14 residues. CDR3 DNA: TGTGCCAGCAGTGAAAGAAAAGGTGGCTACGAGCAGTACTTC. Translation: CASSERKGGYEQYF.